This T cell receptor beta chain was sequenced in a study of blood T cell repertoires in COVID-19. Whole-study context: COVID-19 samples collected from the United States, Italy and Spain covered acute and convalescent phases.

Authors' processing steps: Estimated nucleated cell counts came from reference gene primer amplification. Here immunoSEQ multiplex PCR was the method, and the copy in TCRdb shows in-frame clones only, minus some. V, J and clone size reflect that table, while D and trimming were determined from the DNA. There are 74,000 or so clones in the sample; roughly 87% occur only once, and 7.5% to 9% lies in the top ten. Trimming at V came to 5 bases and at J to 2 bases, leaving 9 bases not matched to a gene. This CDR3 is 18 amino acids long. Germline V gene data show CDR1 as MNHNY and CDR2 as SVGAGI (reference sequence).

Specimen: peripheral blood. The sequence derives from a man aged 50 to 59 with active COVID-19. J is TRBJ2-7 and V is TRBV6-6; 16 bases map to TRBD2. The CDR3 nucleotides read TGTGCCAGCAGTCGTACTTTGGGACTAGCGGGGGGGCCCTACGAGCAGTACTTC. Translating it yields CASSRTLGLAGGPYEQYF.